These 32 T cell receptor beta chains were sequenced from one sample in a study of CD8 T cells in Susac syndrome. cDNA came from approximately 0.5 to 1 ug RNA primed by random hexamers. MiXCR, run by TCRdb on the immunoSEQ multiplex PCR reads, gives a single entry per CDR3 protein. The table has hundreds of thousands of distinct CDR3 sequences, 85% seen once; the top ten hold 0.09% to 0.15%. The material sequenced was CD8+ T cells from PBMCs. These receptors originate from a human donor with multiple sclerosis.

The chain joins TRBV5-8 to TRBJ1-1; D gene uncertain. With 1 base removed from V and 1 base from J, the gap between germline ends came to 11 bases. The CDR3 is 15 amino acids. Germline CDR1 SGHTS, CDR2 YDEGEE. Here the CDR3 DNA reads TGTGCCAGCAGCTTGCTAGAGGGTTGGAACACTGAAGCTTTCTTT. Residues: CASSLLEGWNTEAFF.

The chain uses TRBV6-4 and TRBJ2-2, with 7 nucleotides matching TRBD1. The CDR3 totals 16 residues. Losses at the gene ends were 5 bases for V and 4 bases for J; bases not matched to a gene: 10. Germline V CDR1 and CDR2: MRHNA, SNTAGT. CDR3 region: CASSPRQGVGTGELFF. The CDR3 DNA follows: TGTGCCAGCAGTCCGCGACAGGGTGTGGGCACCGGGGAGCTGTTTTTT.

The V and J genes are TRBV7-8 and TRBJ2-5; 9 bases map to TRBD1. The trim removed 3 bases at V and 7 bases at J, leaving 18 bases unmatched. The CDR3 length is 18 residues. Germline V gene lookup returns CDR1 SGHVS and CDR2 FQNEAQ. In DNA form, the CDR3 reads TGTGCCAGCAGCTTCATGGGGGACCGGGACAGGGCGATAGGGACCCAGTACTTC. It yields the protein CASSFMGDRDRAIGTQYF.

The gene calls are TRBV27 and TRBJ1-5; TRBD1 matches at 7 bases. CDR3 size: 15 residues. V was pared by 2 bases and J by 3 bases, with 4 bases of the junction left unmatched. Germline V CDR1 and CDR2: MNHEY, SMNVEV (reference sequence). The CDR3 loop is CASSLNTGANQPQHF. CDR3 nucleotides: TGTGCCAGCAGTTTAAATACAGGGGCCAATCAGCCCCAGCATTTT.

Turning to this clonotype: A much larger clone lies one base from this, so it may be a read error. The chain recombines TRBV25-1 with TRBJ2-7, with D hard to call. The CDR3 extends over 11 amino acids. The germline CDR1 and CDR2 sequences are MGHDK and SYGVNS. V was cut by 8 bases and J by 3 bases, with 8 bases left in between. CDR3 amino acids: CASCQGYEQYF. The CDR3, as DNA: TGTGCCAGCTGCCAAGGCTACGAGCAGTACTTC.

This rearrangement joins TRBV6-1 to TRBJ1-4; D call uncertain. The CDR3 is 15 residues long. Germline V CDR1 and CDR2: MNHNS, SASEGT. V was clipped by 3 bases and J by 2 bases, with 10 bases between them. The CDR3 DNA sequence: TGTGCCAGCAGTGACCATCTAAGCACTAATGAAAAACTGTTTTTT. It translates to CASSDHLSTNEKLFF.

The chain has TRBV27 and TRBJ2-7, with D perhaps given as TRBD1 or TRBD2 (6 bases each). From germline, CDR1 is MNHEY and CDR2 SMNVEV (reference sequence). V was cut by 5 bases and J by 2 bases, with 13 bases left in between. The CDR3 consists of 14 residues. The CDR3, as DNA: TGTGCCAGCAGTGCCTGGGGGGCCGCCTACGAGCAGTACTTC. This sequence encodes CASSAWGAAYEQYF.

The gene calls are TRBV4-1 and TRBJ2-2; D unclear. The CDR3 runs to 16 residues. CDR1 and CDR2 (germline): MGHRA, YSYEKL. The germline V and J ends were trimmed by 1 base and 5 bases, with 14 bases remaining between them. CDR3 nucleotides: TGCGCCAGCAGCCAAGCCCCGGGCCAAGATACCGGGGAGCTGTTTTTT. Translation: CASSQAPGQDTGELFF.

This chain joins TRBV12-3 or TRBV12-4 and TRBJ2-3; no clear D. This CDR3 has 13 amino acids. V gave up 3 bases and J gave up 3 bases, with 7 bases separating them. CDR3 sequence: CASSFVVTDTQYF. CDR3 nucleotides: TGTGCCAGCAGTTTTGTGGTAACAGATACGCAGTATTTT.

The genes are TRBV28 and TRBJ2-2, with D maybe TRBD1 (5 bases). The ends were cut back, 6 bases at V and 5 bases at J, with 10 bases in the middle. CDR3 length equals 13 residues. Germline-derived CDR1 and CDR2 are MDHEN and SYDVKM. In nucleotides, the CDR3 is TGTGCCAGCAGAATCTCAGGGACCGGGGAGCTGTTTTTT. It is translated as CASRISGTGELFF.

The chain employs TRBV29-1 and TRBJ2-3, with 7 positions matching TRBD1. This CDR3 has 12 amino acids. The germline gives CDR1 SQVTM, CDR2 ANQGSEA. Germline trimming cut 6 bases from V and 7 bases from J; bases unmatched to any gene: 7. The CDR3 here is CSVRQGENTQYF. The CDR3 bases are TGCAGCGTCAGACAGGGAGAGAATACGCAGTATTTT.

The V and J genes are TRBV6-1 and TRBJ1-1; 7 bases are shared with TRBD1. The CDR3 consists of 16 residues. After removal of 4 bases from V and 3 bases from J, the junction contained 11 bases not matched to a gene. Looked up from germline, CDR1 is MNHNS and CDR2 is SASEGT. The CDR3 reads CASSGTQGQLDTEAFF. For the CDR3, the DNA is TGTGCCAGCAGTGGCACCCAGGGACAGCTGGACACTGAAGCTTTCTTT.

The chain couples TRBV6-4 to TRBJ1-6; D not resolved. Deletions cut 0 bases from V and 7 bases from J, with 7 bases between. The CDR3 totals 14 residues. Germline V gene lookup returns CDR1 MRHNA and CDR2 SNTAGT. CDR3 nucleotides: TGTGCCAGCAGTGACTCGAGGGAGAATTCACCCCTCCACTTT. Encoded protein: CASSDSRENSPLHF.

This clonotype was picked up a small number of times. CDR3 sequence reads: CASSLWLNTEAFF. CDR3 bases: TGTGCCAGCAGCTTGTGGTTGAACACTGAAGCTTTCTTT. J is TRBJ1-1 and V is TRBV11-2; D unresolved. V lost 3 bases to trimming and J lost 0 bases, with 5 bases between them. The CDR3 is 13 amino acids. Germline CDR1 is SGHAT and CDR2 is FQNNGV.

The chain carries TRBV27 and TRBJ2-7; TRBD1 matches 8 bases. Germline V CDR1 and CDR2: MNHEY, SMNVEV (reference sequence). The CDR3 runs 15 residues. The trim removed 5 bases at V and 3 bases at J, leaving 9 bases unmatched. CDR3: CASSGAGGSFYEQYF. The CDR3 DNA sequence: TGTGCCAGCAGTGGCGCAGGGGGCAGCTTCTACGAGCAGTACTTC.

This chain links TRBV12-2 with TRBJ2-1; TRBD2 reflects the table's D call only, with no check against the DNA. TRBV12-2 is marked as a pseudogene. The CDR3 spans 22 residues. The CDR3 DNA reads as TGTGCAAGTCGCTCTGGGACATTCGGGACTAGCGGCAGCCGACAGAGAAACAATGAGCAGTTCTTC. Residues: CASRSGTFGTSGSRQRNNEQFF.

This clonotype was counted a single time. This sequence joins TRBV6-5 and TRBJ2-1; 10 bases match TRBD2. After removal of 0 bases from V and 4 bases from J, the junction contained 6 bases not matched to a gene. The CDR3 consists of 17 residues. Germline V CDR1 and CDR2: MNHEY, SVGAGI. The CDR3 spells CASSYSLAGVVYNEQFF. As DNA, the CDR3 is TGTGCCAGCAGTTACTCGCTAGCGGGAGTCGTTTACAATGAGCAGTTCTTC.

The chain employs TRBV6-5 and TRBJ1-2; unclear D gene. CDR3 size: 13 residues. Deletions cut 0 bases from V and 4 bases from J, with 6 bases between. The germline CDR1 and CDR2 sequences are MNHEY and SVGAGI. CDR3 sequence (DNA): TGTGCCAGCAGTTACTCGATAAGCTATGGCTACACCTTC. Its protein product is CASSYSISYGYTF.

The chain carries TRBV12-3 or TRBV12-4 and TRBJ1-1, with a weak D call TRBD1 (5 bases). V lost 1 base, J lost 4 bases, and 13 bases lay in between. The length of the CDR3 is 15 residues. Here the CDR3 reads CASSLDFRESTEAFF. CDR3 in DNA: TGTGCCAGCAGTTTAGACTTCAGGGAGAGCACTGAAGCTTTCTTT.

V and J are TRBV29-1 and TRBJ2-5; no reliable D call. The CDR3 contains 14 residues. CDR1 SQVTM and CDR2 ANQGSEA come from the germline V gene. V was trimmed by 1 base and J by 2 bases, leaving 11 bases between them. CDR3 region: CSVEGLGPQETQYF. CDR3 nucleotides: TGCAGCGTTGAAGGGTTAGGGCCGCAAGAGACCCAGTACTTC.

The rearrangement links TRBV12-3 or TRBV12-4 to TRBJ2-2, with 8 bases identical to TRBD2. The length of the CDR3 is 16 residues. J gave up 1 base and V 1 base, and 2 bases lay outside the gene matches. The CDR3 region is CASSLGGGRNTGELFF. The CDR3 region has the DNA TGTGCCAGCAGTTTAGGCGGGGGGCGGAACACCGGGGAGCTGTTTTTT.

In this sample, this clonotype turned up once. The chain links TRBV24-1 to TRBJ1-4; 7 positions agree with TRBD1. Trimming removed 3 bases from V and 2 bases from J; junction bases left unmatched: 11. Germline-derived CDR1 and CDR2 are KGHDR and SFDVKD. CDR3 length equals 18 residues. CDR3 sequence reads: CATSDNKPGTETNEKLFF. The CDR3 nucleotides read TGTGCCACCAGTGATAACAAGCCCGGGACAGAGACTAATGAAAAACTGTTTTTT.

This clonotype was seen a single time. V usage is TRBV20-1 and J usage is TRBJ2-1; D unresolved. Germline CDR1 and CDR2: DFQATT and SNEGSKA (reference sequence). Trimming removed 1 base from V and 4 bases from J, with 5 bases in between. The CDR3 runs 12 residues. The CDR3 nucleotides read TGCAGTGCTAGAGTAGAGTACAATGAGCAGTTCTTC. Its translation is CSARVEYNEQFF.

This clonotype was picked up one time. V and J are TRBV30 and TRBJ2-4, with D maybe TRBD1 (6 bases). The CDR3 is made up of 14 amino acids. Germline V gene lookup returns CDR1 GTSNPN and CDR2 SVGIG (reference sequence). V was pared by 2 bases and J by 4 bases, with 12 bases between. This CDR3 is CAWSHGGGKNIQYF. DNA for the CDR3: TGTGCCTGGAGTCATGGGGGCGGGAAAAACATTCAGTACTTC.

CDR3 DNA sequence: TGTGCCTGGGGTAGGACAGGCACTGAAGCTTTCTTT. It translates to CAWGRTGTEAFF. The chain uses TRBV30 and TRBJ1-1; 7 positions match TRBD1. The germline gives CDR1 GTSNPN, CDR2 SVGIG (reference sequence). The CDR3 spans 12 residues. The V gene end was trimmed by 5 bases and the J gene end by 4 bases; junction bases not matched to a gene: 4. Combining the CDR3 with reference TRBV30 and TRBJ1-1 gives the whole variable domain SQTIHQWPATLVQPVGSPLSLECTVEGTSNPNLYWYRQAAGRGLQLLFYSVGIGQISSEVPQNLSASRPQDRQFILSSKKLLLSDSGFYLCAWGRTGTEAFFGQGTRLTVV.

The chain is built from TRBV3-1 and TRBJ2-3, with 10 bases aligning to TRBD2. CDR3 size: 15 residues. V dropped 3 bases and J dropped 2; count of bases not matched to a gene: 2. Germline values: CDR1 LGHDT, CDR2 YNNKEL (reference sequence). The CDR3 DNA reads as TGTGCCAGCAGCCAGCTAGCGGGGGACACAGATACGCAGTATTTT. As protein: CASSQLAGDTDTQYF.

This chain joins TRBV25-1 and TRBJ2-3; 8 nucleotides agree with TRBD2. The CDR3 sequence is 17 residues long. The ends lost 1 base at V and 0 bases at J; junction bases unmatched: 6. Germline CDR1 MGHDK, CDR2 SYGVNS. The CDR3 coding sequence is TGTGCCAGCAGTGAATTCTTCCAGCGGGGGAGCACAGATACGCAGTATTTT. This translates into CASSEFFQRGSTDTQYF.

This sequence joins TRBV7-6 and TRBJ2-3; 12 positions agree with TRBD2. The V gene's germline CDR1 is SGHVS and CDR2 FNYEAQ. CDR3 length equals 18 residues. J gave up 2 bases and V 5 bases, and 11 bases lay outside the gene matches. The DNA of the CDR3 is TGTGCCAGCAGCGCCCTTGGACTAGCGGGGATTGACACAGATACGCAGTATTTT. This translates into CASSALGLAGIDTDTQYF.

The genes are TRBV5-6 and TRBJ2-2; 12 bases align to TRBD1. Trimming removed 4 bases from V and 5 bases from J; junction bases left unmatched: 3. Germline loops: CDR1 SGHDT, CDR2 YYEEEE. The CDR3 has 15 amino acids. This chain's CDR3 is CASSPGQGATGELFF. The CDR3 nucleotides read TGTGCCAGCAGCCCGGGACAGGGGGCTACCGGGGAGCTGTTTTTT.

In DNA form, the CDR3 reads TGCAGTGCTAGAGATTGGAATCATCTAGCAAGCTACAATGAGCAGTTCTTC. Translation: CSARDWNHLASYNEQFF. The gene calls are TRBV20-1 and TRBJ2-1; weak D call: TRBD2 (5 bases). Per germline, CDR1 DFQATT and CDR2 SNEGSKA (reference sequence). This CDR3 contains 17 residues. V was pared by 0 bases and J by 3 bases, with 18 bases between.

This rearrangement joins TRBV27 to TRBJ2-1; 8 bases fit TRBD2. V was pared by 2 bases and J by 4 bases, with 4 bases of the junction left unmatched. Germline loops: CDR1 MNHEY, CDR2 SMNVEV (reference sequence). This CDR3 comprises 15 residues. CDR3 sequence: CASSLLSGGYNEQFF. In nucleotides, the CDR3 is TGTGCCAGCAGTTTACTAAGCGGGGGATACAATGAGCAGTTCTTC.

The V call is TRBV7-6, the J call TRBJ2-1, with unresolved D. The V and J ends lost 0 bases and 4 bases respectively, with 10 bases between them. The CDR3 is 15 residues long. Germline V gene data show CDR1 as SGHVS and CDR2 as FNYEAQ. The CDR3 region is CASSLASMVYNEQFF. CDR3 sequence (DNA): TGTGCCAGCAGCTTAGCTTCTATGGTTTACAATGAGCAGTTCTTC. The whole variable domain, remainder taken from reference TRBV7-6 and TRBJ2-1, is GAGVSQSPRYKVTKRGQDVALRCDPISGHVSLYWYRQALGQGPEFLTYFNYEAQQDKSGLPNDRFSAERPEGSISTLTIQRTEQRDSAMYRCASSLASMVYNEQFFGPGTRLTVL.